The text below deals with one TCR beta chain. The antigen remains undetermined. These data are taken from a study of identical twins. Regarding the study as a whole: Twins shared beta out-of-frame sequences in excess, but this excess was weaker.

A universal primer site was added by template switching, and unique molecular identifiers were carried by the cDNA. TCRdb fed the 5' RACE reads into MiXCR, producing one record per CDR3 protein. Of about 720,000 distinct CDR3 sequences listed, around a sixth are singletons. V lost 6 bases to trimming and J lost 6 bases, with 14 bases between them. This CDR3 region has 14 residues. Germline V gene data show CDR1 as SGHAT and CDR2 as FQNNGV. These data were likewise used in another study, on T cells expressing NK-cell markers. From that second work: Seven sequenced donors out of eight were HCMV-seropositive, one seronegative. NKG2C+ dominant clonotype frequencies in about six donors were roughly 1.0-7.5% of CD8+ T cells.

This clonotype originated in a woman aged 18-29 years in good health. The chain has TRBV11-2 and TRBJ2-2; no clear D. The source material was PBMCs. CDR3 region: CASSPGPSAGELFF. CDR3 sequence (DNA): TGTGCCAGCAGTCCCGGGCCATCGGCCGGGGAGCTGTTTTTT. The full variable domain, with the rest looked up from reference TRBV11-2 and TRBJ2-2, is EAGVAQSPRYKIIEKRQSVAFWCNPISGHATLYWYQQILGQGPKLLIQFQNNGVVDDSQLPKDRFSAERLKGVDSTLKIQPAKLEDSAVYLCASSPGPSAGELFFGEGSRLTVL.